The 16 T cell receptor beta chains listed next were all sequenced from one sample in a study of T cells in Graves' hyperthyroidism and ophthalmopathy. TCR beta CDR3 regions were amplified from RNA. The study used the HTBI primer set for a first-round RT-PCR of the TCR CDR3. TCRdb analysed the multiplex PCR reads with MiXCR anew, one entry per CDR3 protein. In the table there are about 640,000 distinct CDR3 sequences, around 20% of which are singletons. Sequenced material: blood. The receptors were gathered from a man aged 30 to 45 with Graves' ophthalmopathy.

The chain recombines TRBV24-1 with TRBJ1-2; D remains ambiguous. This CDR3 contains 13 residues. Looked up from germline, CDR1 is KGHDR and CDR2 is SFDVKD. V was pared by 4 bases and J by 6 bases, with 11 bases between. CDR3 amino acids: CATSESSGDGYTF. CDR3 nucleotides: TGTGCCACCAGTGAGTCCTCGGGAGATGGCTACACCTTC.

A few counts support this clonotype. The chain joins TRBV6-6 to TRBJ2-6, with D possibly TRBD1 on 6 matching bases. Germline V gives CDR1 MNHNY, CDR2 SVGAGI (reference sequence). This CDR3 spans 17 amino acids. V was clipped by 0 bases and J by 0 bases, with 9 bases between them. The CDR3 loop is CASSYSRGTSGANVLTF. In DNA form, the CDR3 reads TGTGCCAGCAGTTACTCCAGGGGTACCTCTGGGGCCAACGTCCTGACTTTC.

This clonotype showed up many times. The chain is built from TRBV28 and TRBJ1-5; D remains ambiguous. Germline V gene lookup returns CDR1 MDHEN and CDR2 SYDVKM. Between the trimmed V and J ends, which lost 5 bases and 4 bases, there was a span of 9 bases. The CDR3 is made up of 13 amino acids. The CDR3 region has the DNA TGTGCCAGCAGTCCGGCATTAAATCAGCCCCAGCATTTT. Translation gives CASSPALNQPQHF.

On this clonotype: Likely a read error: the CDR3 ends without its conserved phenylalanine or tryptophan. The chain carries TRBV7-2 and TRBJ1-1; D call uncertain. V lost 1 base, J lost 1 base, and 7 bases lay in between. The germline V gene has CDR1 SGHTA and CDR2 FQGNSA. The CDR3 contains 14 residues. The CDR3 DNA reads as TGTGCCAGCAGCTTAGTGGCAGGGAACACTGAAGCTTTCCTT. The encoded protein is CASSLVAGNTEAFL.

The chain joins TRBV18 to TRBJ1-5, with no clear D. The CDR3 is 15 residues long. The germline V gene has CDR1 KGHSH and CDR2 LQKENI. Trimming took 2 bases from V and 3 from J, leaving 11 bases between them. The CDR3 protein is CASSPTHEFNQPQHF. The CDR3 DNA sequence: TGTGCCAGCTCACCAACACATGAATTCAATCAGCCCCAGCATTTT.

The chain carries TRBV11-2 and TRBJ1-1; D is unresolved. The germline V and J ends were trimmed by 0 bases and 10 bases, with 12 bases remaining between them. This CDR3 comprises 13 residues. CDR1 and CDR2 (germline): SGHAT, FQNNGV. The CDR3 DNA follows: TGTGCCAGCAGCTTAGATCTAGGATTGGGAGCTTTCTTT. Protein product: CASSLDLGLGAFF.

This clonotype came up a few times. Germline and junction disagree at one end, which may indicate a read error. CDR3 residues: CASSQDGQGNQPQHF. CDR3 DNA sequence: TGTGCCAGCAGCCAAGACGGACAGGGCAATCAGCCCCAGCATTTT. V is TRBV4-1 and J is TRBJ1-5; 7 bases map to TRBD1. The germline V gene has CDR1 MGHRA and CDR2 YSYEKL. This CDR3 contains 15 residues.

This clonotype was detected many times. This chain uses TRBV12-3 or TRBV12-4 with TRBJ2-7; 8 bases line up with TRBD1. The CDR3 loop spans 13 amino acids. The V and J ends lost 5 bases and 1 base, in that order; junction bases with no gene match: 1. CDR3 in amino acids: CASSDRGSYEQYF. In nucleotides, the CDR3 is TGTGCCAGCAGTGACAGGGGTTCCTACGAGCAGTACTTC.

The rearrangement joins TRBV3-1 to TRBJ2-7, with 9 bases lining up with TRBD2. Trimming took 6 bases from V and 2 from J; bases not matched to a gene: 8. The CDR3 is 15 amino acids. CDR1 LGHDT and CDR2 YNNKEL come from the germline V gene (reference sequence). For the CDR3, the DNA is TGTGCCAGCAGTCCCAGACTAGCGGCCGCCTACGAGCAGTACTTC. It codes for CASSPRLAAAYEQYF.

Only a few counts were recorded for this clonotype. The V gene is TRBV19, the J gene TRBJ1-6; D remains unclear. V dropped 6 bases and J dropped 9 bases, with 21 bases sitting between them. The CDR3 loop spans 16 amino acids. The germline V gene has CDR1 LNHDA and CDR2 SQIVND (reference sequence). The CDR3 region is CASRDPGRPGSSPLHF. DNA for the CDR3: TGTGCCAGTAGGGACCCGGGCCGCCCGGGGAGTTCACCCCTCCACTTT.

Ten or more counts support this clonotype. This rearrangement joins TRBV6-2 or TRBV6-3 to TRBJ2-1; maybe TRBD2 (5 bases). The V end lost 8 bases, the J end lost 5 bases, and 16 bases lay between the germline ends. There are 14 residues in the CDR3. The germline V gene has CDR1 MNHEY and CDR2 SVGEGT. The CDR3 is CASGLDGINNEQFF. DNA of the CDR3: TGTGCCAGCGGCCTCGACGGGATCAACAATGAGCAGTTCTTC.

This clonotype has a handful of counts. The V and J genes are TRBV29-1 and TRBJ2-1, with no clear D. The CDR3 sequence is 11 residues long. Germline CDR1 and CDR2: SQVTM and ANQGSEA. V was shortened by 2 bases and J by 7 bases, with 6 bases between the two germline ends. CDR3 region: CSVEQVNEQFF. Here the CDR3 DNA reads TGCAGCGTTGAACAGGTTAATGAGCAGTTCTTC.

There are a few counts of this clonotype. The rearrangement joins TRBV30 to TRBJ1-4; D gene unclear. Trimming stripped 1 base from V and 4 bases from J, with 13 bases between. The CDR3 contains 15 residues. The germline gives CDR1 GTSNPN, CDR2 SVGIG (reference sequence). The CDR3 here is CAWSGRYIINEKLFF. The CDR3 nucleotides are TGTGCCTGGAGTGGACGGTACATAATTAATGAAAAACTGTTTTTT.

The V and J genes are TRBV28 and TRBJ1-4; D is ambiguous. CDR3 length equals 11 residues. With 7 bases removed from V and 7 bases from J, the gap between germline ends came to 7 bases. The germline CDR1 and CDR2 sequences are MDHEN and SYDVKM. The CDR3 here is CASIGGEKLFF. The CDR3 nucleotides are TGTGCCAGCATCGGAGGTGAAAAACTGTTTTTT.

A few counts support this clonotype. The rearrangement joins TRBV18 to TRBJ2-3, with TRBD1 identical over 7 bases. V lost 3 bases to trimming and J lost 0 bases; unmatched junction nucleotides: 6. CDR1 and CDR2 (germline): KGHSH, LQKENI. This CDR3 region has 16 residues. CDR3 nucleotide sequence: TGTGCCAGCTCACCTGAAACAGGGGTTAGCACAGATACGCAGTATTTT. Encoded protein: CASSPETGVSTDTQYF. The entire variable domain, with the rest obtained from reference TRBV18 and TRBJ2-3, is as follows: NAGVMQNPRHLVRRRGQEARLRCSPMKGHSHVYWYRQLPEEGLKFMVYLQKENIIDESGMPKERFSAEFPKEGPSILRIQQVVRGDSAAYFCASSPETGVSTDTQYFGPGTRLTVL.

Comments on this clonotype: A read error may be the cause here, since a much bigger clone is one base away. The CDR3 does not end in the conserved phenylalanine or tryptophan, so this is likely a read error. The rearrangement uses TRBV2 and TRBJ1-1, with unresolved D. Trimming took off 3 bases at V and 0 bases at J, with 5 bases between the two ends. Germline V CDR1 and CDR2: SNHLY, FYNNEI. The CDR3 totals 13 residues. In DNA, the CDR3 is TGTGCCAGCAGTGATAGAGTGAACACTGAAGCTTTCTCT. Its translation is CASSDRVNTEAFS.